Below are 20 T cell receptor beta chains sequenced from a single sample in a study of T cell changes during pregnancy in multiple sclerosis. TCRdb's copy holds only in-frame clones and misses some; the assay was immunoSEQ multiplex PCR. The table lists tens of thousands of clones, around 90% of them singletons. Here the sequenced sample was CD4+ T cells from peripheral blood mononuclear cells, taken before pregnancy. The source of these receptors is a female donor with multiple sclerosis, enrolled in a pregnancy study.

The gene calls are TRBV5-1 and TRBJ2-3; 14 positions agree with TRBD2. The CDR3 runs to 15 residues. The V gene's germline CDR1 is SGHRS and CDR2 YFSETQ. V lost 2 bases and J lost 6; bases outside the gene matches: 2. CDR3 region: CASSLGTSGGDTQYF. The CDR3 DNA sequence: TGCGCCAGCAGCTTAGGGACTAGCGGGGGCGATACGCAGTATTTT. The variable domain in full, with the rest retrieved from reference TRBV5-1 and TRBJ2-3, is KAGVTQTPRYLIKTRGQQVTLSCSPISGHRSVSWYQQTPGQGLQFLFEYFSETQRNKGNFPGRFSGRQFSNSRSEMNVSTLELGDSALYLCASSLGTSGGDTQYFGPGTRLTVL.

The chain has TRBV7-2 and TRBJ1-2; possible D gene TRBD1, 6 bases. Germline values: CDR1 SGHTA, CDR2 FQGNSA. V lost 1 base and J lost 4, with 13 bases in between. This CDR3 region has 15 residues. The CDR3 nucleotides are TGTGCCAGCAGCTTAGTGGACAGACAATTCTATGGCTACACCTTC. This translates into CASSLVDRQFYGYTF. The full variable domain, in which reference TRBV7-2 and TRBJ1-2 provide the parts outside the CDR3, is GAGVSQSPSNKVTEKGKDVELRCDPISGHTALYWYRQSLGQGLEFLIYFQGNSAPDKSGLPSDRFSAERTGGSVSTLTIQRTQQEDSAVYLCASSLVDRQFYGYTFGSGTRLTVV.

The chain recombines TRBV19 with TRBJ2-1, with D maybe TRBD2 (6 bases). The CDR3 spans 15 residues. The germline V gene has CDR1 LNHDA and CDR2 SQIVND (reference sequence). V was pared by 5 bases and J by 4 bases, with 15 bases between. CDR3 sequence (DNA): TGTGCCAGTAGTCCCCAGCGGGCGAGATACAATGAGCAGTTCTTC. Protein: CASSPQRARYNEQFF.

The chain uses TRBV7-6 and TRBJ2-7; possibly TRBD2 for D (6 bases). V was pared by 3 bases and J by 7 bases, with 16 bases between. In germline, CDR1 is SGHVS, CDR2 FNYEAQ. The CDR3 covers 14 residues. The DNA of the CDR3 is TGTGCCAGCAGCTTGACCGACTCAGGAGGGGAGCAGTACTTC. This sequence encodes CASSLTDSGGEQYF.

The V and J genes are TRBV4-1 and TRBJ2-1; 7 bases agree with TRBD1. Per germline, CDR1 MGHRA and CDR2 YSYEKL. After removal of 8 bases from V and 4 bases from J, the junction contained 11 bases not matched to a gene. This CDR3 region has 15 residues. CDR3 DNA: TGCGCCAGCGGGCCTGAGTCAGGGGGTTACAATGAGCAGTTCTTC. It codes for CASGPESGGYNEQFF.

This clone was seen a single time. The J gene is TRBJ2-7, the V gene TRBV11-3; 8 bases match TRBD2. V shed 7 bases, J shed 6 bases, and the junction held 8 bases outside the gene matches. Germline V CDR1 and CDR2: SGHNT, YENEEA. The CDR3 is made up of 13 amino acids. The CDR3 spells CASTPGGGGEQYF. DNA of the CDR3: TGTGCCAGCACTCCGGGGGGGGGTGGCGAGCAGTACTTC.

This clone appeared a single time. The J gene is TRBJ1-2, the V gene TRBV28; no definite D call. Germline CDR1 MDHEN, CDR2 SYDVKM. The CDR3 contains 13 residues. The ends were cut back, 2 bases at V and 4 bases at J, with 8 bases in the middle. For the CDR3, the DNA is TGTGCCAGCAGTTTACAACAGTCCTATGGCTACACCTTC. It codes for CASSLQQSYGYTF.

This chain links TRBV6-5 with TRBJ1-6, with a weak D call TRBD1 (6 bases). The V gene lost 5 bases and the J gene lost 8 bases, with 16 bases spanning the gap. This CDR3 is 15 amino acids long. From germline, CDR1 is MNHEY and CDR2 SVGAGI. The CDR3 spells CASSPPGHSDSPLHF. As DNA, the CDR3 is TGTGCCAGCAGTCCCCCGGGACATTCCGATTCACCCCTCCACTTT.

The V gene is TRBV7-3, the J gene TRBJ2-1; D might be TRBD1 (5 bases). Germline CDR1 and CDR2: SGHTA and FQGTGA. The CDR3 totals 13 residues. The ends were cut back, 6 bases at V and 9 bases at J, with 15 bases in the middle. The CDR3 spells CASRGQLGGEQFF. CDR3 bases: TGTGCCAGCAGAGGACAACTGGGCGGTGAGCAGTTCTTC.

This sequence joins TRBV27 and TRBJ1-3; D possibly corresponds to TRBD1 (6 bases). Per the germline V gene, CDR1 is MNHEY and CDR2 is SMNVEV (reference sequence). Deletions cut 4 bases from V and 0 bases from J, with 10 bases between. This CDR3 region has 15 residues. The CDR3 here is CASSSQGSSGNTIYF. For the CDR3, the DNA is TGTGCCAGCAGTTCCCAGGGGAGCTCTGGAAACACCATATATTTT.

The count of this clone is one. The chain is built from TRBV30 and TRBJ1-4; D may be TRBD1 (5 bases). The CDR3 loop spans 14 amino acids. CDR1 and CDR2 from the germline V gene are GTSNPN and SVGIG (reference sequence). With 4 bases removed from V and 7 bases from J, the gap between germline ends came to 16 bases. The chain's CDR3 is CAWKSWGEGEKLFF. In DNA, the CDR3 is TGTGCCTGGAAAAGTTGGGGGGAAGGTGAAAAACTGTTTTTT. The full variable domain, in which reference TRBV30 and TRBJ1-4 provide the parts outside the CDR3, is SQTIHQWPATLVQPVGSPLSLECTVEGTSNPNLYWYRQAAGRGLQLLFYSVGIGQISSEVPQNLSASRPQDRQFILSSKKLLLSDSGFYLCAWKSWGEGEKLFFGSGTQLSVL.

The V gene is TRBV9, the J gene TRBJ2-2, with TRBD2 matching 11 bases. The CDR3 contains 15 residues. V shed 2 bases and J 5 bases; nucleotides not matched to a gene: 2. Germline V CDR1 and CDR2: SGDLS, YYNGEE. This CDR3 is CASSVRTSGTGELFF. CDR3 nucleotides: TGTGCCAGCAGCGTCCGGACTAGCGGGACCGGGGAGCTGTTTTTT.

The V call is TRBV27, the J call TRBJ2-2; D call uncertain. The CDR3 runs to 12 residues. Trimming pared 4 bases from V and 5 bases from J, leaving 5 bases between. From germline, CDR1 is MNHEY and CDR2 SMNVEV (reference sequence). CDR3 residues: CASSSFTGELFF. The CDR3 region has the DNA TGTGCCAGCAGTTCGTTTACCGGGGAGCTGTTTTTT.

V usage is TRBV28 and J usage is TRBJ1-5; no clear D gene. V was trimmed by 7 bases and J by 9 bases, leaving 16 bases between them. The CDR3 runs 13 residues. Germline V gene data show CDR1 as MDHEN and CDR2 as SYDVKM. The CDR3 DNA reads TGTGCCAGCACCCCGGGAGTTAAGGGGCCCCAGCATTTT. Its protein is CASTPGVKGPQHF.

The rearrangement joins TRBV6-1 to TRBJ1-2; D perhaps matches TRBD1 (6 bases). V was clipped by 11 bases and J by 7 bases, with 23 bases between them. The CDR3 is 14 amino acids. CDR1 and CDR2 (germline): MNHNS, SASEGT. The CDR3 DNA is TGTGCCTCCGAAGAACAGGGACGCGAGGGTGGCTACACCTTC. The encoded protein is CASEEQGREGGYTF.

The chain joins TRBV7-2 to TRBJ2-2; TRBD1 aligns across 10 bases. The CDR3 consists of 16 residues. CDR1 and CDR2 (germline): SGHTA, FQGNSA. Trimming cost V 1 base and J 9 bases; bases outside gene matches: 8. CDR3 in amino acids: CASSLVGTGVQRELFF. Written as DNA, the CDR3 is TGTGCCAGCAGCTTAGTGGGGACAGGGGTACAAAGGGAGCTGTTTTTT.

The table lists this clone with a few counts. The V and J genes are TRBV6-5 and TRBJ1-2; TRBD1 matches 7 bases. CDR3 length: 14 residues. The J segment lost 4 bases and the V segment lost 6 bases, leaving 8 bases of the junction unmatched. CDR1 is MNHEY and CDR2 is SVGAGI in the germline V gene. CDR3 protein: CASRGTDGIYGYTF. The CDR3 region has the DNA TGTGCCAGCAGGGGGACAGATGGAATCTATGGCTACACCTTC.

This chain uses TRBV19 with TRBJ2-1, with 9 bases fitting TRBD2. The germline gives CDR1 LNHDA, CDR2 SQIVND (reference sequence). The CDR3 runs 18 residues. J lost 4 bases, V lost 4 bases, and 14 bases had no gene match. CDR3 coding DNA: TGTGCCAGTAGTACCTCTATCTTAGCGGGAGTGGGGTACAATGAGCAGTTCTTC. Protein product: CASSTSILAGVGYNEQFF. Variable domain in full (rest from reference TRBV19 and TRBJ2-1): DGGITQSPKYLFRKEGQNVTLSCEQNLNHDAMYWYRQDPGQGLRLIYYSQIVNDFQKGDIAEGYSVSREKKESFPLTVTSAQKNPTAFYLCASSTSILAGVGYNEQFFGPGTRLTVL.

This sequence joins TRBV5-1 and TRBJ1-4; 8 bases map to TRBD1. This CDR3 spans 15 amino acids. V trimming: 4 bases; J trimming: 4 bases; junction bases outside the gene matches: 6. CDR1 and CDR2 from the germline V gene are SGHRS and YFSETQ. CDR3 sequence (DNA): TGCGCCAGCAGCCGCCCGACAGGGGTTAATGAAAAACTGTTTTTT. It codes for CASSRPTGVNEKLFF.

This chain joins TRBV15 and TRBJ2-1; a weak D match, TRBD2 (6 bases). This CDR3 is 14 amino acids long. Between the trimmed V and J ends, which lost 0 bases and 4 bases, there was a span of 7 bases. CDR1 and CDR2 from the germline V gene are LNHNV and YYDKDF (reference sequence). CDR3 residues: CATSREAGYNEQFF. The CDR3 nucleotides are TGTGCCACCAGCAGAGAGGCGGGATACAATGAGCAGTTCTTC. The full variable domain, rest sourced from reference TRBV15 and TRBJ2-1, is DAMVIQNPRYQVTQFGKPVTLSCSQTLNHNVMYWYQQKSSQAPKLLFHYYDKDFNNEADTPDNFQSRRPNTSFCFLDIRSPGLGDTAMYLCATSREAGYNEQFFGPGTRLTVL.